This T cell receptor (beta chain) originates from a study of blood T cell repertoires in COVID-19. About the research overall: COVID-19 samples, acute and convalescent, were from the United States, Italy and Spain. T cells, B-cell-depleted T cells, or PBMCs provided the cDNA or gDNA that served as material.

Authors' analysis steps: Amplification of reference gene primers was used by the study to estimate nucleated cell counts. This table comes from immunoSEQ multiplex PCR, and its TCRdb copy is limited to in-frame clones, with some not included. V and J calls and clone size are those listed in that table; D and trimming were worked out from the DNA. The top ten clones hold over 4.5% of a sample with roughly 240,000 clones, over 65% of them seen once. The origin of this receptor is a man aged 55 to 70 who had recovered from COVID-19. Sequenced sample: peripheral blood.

The CDR3 spells CASSGLENEKLFF. The CDR3 region has the DNA TGTGCCAGCTCCGGGTTAGAAAATGAAAAACTGTTTTTT. J is TRBJ1-4 and V is TRBV18; no clear D gene. Deletions cut 6 bases from V and 5 bases from J, with 10 bases between. CDR1 is KGHSH, CDR2 LQKENI, per germline. The CDR3 spans 13 residues.